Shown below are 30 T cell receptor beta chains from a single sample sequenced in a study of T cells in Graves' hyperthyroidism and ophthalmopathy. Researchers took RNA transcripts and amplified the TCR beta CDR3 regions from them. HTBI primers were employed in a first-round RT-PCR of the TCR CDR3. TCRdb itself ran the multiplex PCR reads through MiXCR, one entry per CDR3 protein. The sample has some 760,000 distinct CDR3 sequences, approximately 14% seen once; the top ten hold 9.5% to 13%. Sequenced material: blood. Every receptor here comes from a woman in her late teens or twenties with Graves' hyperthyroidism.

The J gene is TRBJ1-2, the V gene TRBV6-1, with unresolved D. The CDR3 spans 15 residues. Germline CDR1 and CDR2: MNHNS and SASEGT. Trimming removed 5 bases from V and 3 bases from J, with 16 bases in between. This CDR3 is CASSSDGYGHYGYTF. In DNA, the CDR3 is TGTGCCAGCAGTTCAGACGGCTACGGGCACTATGGCTACACCTTC.

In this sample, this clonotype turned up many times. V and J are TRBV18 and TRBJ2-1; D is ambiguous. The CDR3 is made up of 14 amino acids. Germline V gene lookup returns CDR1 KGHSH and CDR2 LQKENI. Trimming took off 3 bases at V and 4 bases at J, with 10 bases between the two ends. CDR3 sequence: CASSPSSLYNEQFF. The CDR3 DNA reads TGTGCCAGCTCACCTAGCTCCTTATACAATGAGCAGTTCTTC.

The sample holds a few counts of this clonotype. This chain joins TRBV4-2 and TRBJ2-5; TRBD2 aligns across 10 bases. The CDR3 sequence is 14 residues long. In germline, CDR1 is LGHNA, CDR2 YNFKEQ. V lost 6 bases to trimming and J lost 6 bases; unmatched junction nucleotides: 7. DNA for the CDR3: TGTGCCAGCAGAGAGCGGGAGGGCCTGAAGACCCAGTACTTC. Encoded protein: CASREREGLKTQYF.

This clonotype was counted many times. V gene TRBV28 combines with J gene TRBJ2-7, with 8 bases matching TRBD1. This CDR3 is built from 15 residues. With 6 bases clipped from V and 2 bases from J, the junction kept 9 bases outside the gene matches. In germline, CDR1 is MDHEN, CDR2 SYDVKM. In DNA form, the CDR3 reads TGTGCCAGCAGGGAGGACCAGGGGGCGGCCTACGAGCAGTACTTC. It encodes CASREDQGAAYEQYF. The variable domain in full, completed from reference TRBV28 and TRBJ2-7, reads DVKVTQSSRYLVKRTGEKVFLECVQDMDHENMFWYRQDPGLGLRLIYFSYDVKMKEKGDIPEGYSVSREKKERFSLILESASTNQTSMYLCASREDQGAAYEQYFGPGTRLTVT.

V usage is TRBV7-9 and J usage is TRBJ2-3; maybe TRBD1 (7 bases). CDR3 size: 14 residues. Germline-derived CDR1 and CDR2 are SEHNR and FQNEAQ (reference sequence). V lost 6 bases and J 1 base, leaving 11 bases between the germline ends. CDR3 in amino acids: CASRRDSGTDTQYF. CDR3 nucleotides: TGTGCCAGCAGGCGGGACAGTGGCACAGATACGCAGTATTTT.

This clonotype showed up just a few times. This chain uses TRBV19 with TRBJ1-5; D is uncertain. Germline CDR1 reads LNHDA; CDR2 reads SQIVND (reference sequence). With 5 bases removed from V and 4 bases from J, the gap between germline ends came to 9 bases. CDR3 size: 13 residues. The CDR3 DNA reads TGTGCCAGTAGTGGTCTCCCAAATCAGCCCCAGCATTTT. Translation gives CASSGLPNQPQHF.

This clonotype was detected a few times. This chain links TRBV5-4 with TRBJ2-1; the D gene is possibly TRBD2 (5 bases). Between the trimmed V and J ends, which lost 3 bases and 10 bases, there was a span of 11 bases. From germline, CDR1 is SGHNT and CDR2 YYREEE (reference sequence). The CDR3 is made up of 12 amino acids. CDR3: CASSSKEGEQFF. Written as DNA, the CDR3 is TGTGCCAGCAGCTCGAAAGAGGGCGAGCAGTTCTTC.

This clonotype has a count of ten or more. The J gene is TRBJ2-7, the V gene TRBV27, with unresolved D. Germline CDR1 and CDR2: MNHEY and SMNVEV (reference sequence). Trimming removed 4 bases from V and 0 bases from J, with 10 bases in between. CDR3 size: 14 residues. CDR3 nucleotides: TGTGCCAGCAGTTCGGGCCCTAGCTCCTACGAGCAGTACTTC. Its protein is CASSSGPSSYEQYF.

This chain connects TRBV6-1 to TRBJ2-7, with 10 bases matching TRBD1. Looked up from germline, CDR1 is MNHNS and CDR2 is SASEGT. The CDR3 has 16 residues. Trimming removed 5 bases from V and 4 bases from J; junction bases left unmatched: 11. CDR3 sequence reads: CASSWARDRGPYEQYF. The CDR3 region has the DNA TGTGCCAGCAGTTGGGCCCGGGACAGGGGACCGTACGAGCAGTACTTC.

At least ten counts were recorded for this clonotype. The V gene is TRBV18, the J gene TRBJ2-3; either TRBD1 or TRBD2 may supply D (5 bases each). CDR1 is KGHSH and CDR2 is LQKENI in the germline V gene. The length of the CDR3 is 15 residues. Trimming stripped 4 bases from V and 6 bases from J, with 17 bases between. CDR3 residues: CASSRTGTGDDTQYF. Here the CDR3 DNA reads TGTGCCAGCTCACGGACCGGGACCGGGGACGATACGCAGTATTTT.

The CDR3 sequence is CASSDPGLAGSNEQFF. The CDR3 DNA reads as TGTGCCAGCAGCGACCCGGGACTAGCGGGATCCAATGAGCAGTTCTTC. The chain employs TRBV7-6 and TRBJ2-1, with 13 positions matching TRBD2. The V segment lost 5 bases and the J segment 6 bases; nucleotides outside the gene matches: 7. This CDR3 spans 16 amino acids. Germline lookup yields CDR1 SGHVS and CDR2 FNYEAQ.

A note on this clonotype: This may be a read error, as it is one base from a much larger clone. The CDR3 loop is CANRDRGSDTQYF. The CDR3 coding sequence is TGTGCCAACAGGGACAGGGGTTCAGATACGCAGTATTTT. The J gene is TRBJ2-3, the V gene TRBV7-2; TRBD1 aligns across 10 bases. From germline, CDR1 is SGHTA and CDR2 FQGNSA. The trim removed 10 bases at V and 4 bases at J, leaving 5 bases unmatched. The CDR3 length is 13 residues.

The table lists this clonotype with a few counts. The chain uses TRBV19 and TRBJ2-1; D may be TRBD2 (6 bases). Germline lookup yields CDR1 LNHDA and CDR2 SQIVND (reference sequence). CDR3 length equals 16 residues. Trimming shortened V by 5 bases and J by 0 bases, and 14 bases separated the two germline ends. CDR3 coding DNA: TGTGCCAGTAGTTTAAAGGGGAGGAGCTCCTACAATGAGCAGTTCTTC. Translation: CASSLKGRSSYNEQFF.

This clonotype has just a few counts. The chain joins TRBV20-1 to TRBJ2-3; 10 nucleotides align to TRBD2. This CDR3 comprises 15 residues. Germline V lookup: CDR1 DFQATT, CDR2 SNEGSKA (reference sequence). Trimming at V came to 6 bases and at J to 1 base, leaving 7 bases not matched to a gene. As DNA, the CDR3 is TGCAGTGCCCCACCCGGACTAGCGGGCACAGATACGCAGTATTTT. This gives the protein CSAPPGLAGTDTQYF.

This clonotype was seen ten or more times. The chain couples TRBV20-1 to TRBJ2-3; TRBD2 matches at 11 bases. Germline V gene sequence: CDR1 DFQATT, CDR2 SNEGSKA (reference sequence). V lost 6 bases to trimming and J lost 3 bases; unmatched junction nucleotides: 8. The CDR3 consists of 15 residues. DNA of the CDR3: TGCAGTGCCCAATCCCGGACTAGCGGGACAGATACGCAGTATTTT. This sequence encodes CSAQSRTSGTDTQYF.

CDR3 coding DNA: TGTGCCAGCAGCAAACCCAGGGGACGCCCTTTCAGCAATCAGCCCCAGCATTTT. This gives the protein CASSKPRGRPFSNQPQHF. The rearrangement links TRBV6-2 or TRBV6-3 to TRBJ1-5, with D tentatively TRBD1 (6 bases). Germline V lookup: CDR1 MNHEY, CDR2 SVGEGT. Trimming shortened V by 6 bases and J by 1 base, and 22 bases separated the two germline ends. The CDR3 has 18 residues.

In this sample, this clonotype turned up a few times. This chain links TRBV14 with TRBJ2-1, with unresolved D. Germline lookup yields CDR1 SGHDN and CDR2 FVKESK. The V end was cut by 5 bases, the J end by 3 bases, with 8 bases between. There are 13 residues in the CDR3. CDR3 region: CASSAGLYNEQFF. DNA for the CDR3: TGTGCCAGCAGCGCCGGGCTCTACAATGAGCAGTTCTTC.

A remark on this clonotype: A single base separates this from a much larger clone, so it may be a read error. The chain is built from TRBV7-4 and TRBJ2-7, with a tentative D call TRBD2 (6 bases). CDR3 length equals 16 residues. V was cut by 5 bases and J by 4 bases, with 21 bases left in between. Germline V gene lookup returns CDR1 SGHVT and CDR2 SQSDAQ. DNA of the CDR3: TGTGCCAGCAGCCATCAGGACGACGGGAGTCGGTACGAGCAGTACTTC. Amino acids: CASSHQDDGSRYEQYF.

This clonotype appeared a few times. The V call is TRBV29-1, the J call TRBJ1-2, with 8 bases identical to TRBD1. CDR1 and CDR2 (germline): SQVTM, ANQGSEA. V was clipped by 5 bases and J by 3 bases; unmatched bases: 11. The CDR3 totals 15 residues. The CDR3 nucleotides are TGCAGCGTTTCGGCCCGGACAGGGCAAGACTATGGCTACACCTTC. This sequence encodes CSVSARTGQDYGYTF.

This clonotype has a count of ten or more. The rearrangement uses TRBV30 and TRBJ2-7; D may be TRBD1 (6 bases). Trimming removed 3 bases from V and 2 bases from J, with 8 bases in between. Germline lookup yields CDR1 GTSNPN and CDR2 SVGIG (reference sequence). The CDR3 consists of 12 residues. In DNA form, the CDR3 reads TGTGCCTGGAGCCGGGACACCTACGAGCAGTACTTC. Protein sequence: CAWSRDTYEQYF.

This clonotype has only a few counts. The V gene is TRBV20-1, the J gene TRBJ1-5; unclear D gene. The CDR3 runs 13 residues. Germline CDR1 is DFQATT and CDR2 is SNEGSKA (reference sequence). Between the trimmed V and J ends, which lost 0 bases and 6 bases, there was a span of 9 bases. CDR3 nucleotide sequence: TGCAGTGCTAGAGATACCGGTACTCAGCCCCAGCATTTT. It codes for CSARDTGTQPQHF.

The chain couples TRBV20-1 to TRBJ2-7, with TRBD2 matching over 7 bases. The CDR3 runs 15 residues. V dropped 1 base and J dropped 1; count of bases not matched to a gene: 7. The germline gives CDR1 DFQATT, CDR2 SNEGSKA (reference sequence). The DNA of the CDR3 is TGCAGTGCTAGAGCTTGGCGGGAGAGGTCCTACGAGCAGTACTTC. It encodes CSARAWRERSYEQYF.

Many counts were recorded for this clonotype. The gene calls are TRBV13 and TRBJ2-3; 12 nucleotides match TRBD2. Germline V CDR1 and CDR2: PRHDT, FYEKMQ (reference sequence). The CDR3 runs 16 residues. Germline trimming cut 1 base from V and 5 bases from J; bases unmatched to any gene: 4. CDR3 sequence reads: CASSLVASGRGDTQYF. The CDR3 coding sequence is TGTGCCAGCAGCTTAGTTGCTAGCGGGAGGGGAGATACGCAGTATTTT.

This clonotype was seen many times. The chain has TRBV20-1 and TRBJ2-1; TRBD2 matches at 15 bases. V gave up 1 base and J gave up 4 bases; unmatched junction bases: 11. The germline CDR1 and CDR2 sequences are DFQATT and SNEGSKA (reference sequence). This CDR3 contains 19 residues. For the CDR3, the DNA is TGCAGTGCTAGAGCCAAGACCGGGACTAGCGGGGGGTTTTACAATGAGCAGTTCTTC. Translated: CSARAKTGTSGGFYNEQFF.

The CDR3 sequence: CSVAGLGWAETQYF. The CDR3 DNA reads as TGCAGCGTTGCGGGTCTAGGGTGGGCAGAGACCCAGTACTTC. The chain joins TRBV29-1 to TRBJ2-5; D remains unclear. The germline V and J ends were trimmed by 4 bases and 4 bases, with 16 bases remaining between them. The germline V gene has CDR1 SQVTM and CDR2 ANQGSEA. The CDR3 totals 14 residues.

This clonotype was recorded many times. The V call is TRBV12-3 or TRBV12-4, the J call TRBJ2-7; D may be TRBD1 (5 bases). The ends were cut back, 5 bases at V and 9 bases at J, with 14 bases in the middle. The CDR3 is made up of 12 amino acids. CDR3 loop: CASSQDTRGQYF. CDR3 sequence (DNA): TGTGCCAGCAGTCAGGATACAAGGGGGCAGTACTTC.

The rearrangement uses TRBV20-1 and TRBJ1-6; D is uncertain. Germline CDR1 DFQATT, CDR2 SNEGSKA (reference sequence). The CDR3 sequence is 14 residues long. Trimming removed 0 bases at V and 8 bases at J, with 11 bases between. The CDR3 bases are TGCAGTGCTAGAGATTCGACGGAGTATTCACCCCTCCACTTT. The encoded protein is CSARDSTEYSPLHF.

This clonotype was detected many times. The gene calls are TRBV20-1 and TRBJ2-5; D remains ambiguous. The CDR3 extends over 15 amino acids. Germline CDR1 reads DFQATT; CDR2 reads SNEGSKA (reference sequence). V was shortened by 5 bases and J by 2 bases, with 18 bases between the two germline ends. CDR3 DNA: TGCAGTGCTGCGTCTTACAGCGACCATCAAGAGACCCAGTACTTC. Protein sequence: CSAASYSDHQETQYF.

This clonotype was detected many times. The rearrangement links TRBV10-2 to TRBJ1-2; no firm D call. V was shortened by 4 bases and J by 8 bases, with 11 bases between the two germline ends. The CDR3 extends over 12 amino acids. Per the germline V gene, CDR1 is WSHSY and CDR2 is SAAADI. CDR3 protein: CASSGNREGYTF. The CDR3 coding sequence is TGCGCCAGCAGTGGCAACAGAGAGGGCTACACCTTC.

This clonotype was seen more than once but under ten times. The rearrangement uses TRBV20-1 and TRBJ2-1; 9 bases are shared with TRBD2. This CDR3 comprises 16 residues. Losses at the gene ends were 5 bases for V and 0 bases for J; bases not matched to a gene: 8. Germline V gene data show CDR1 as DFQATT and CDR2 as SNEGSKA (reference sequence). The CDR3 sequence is CSARTRLAASYNEQFF. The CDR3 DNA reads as TGCAGTGCTCGAACCAGACTAGCGGCCTCCTACAATGAGCAGTTCTTC.